This T cell receptor (beta chain) was captured in a study of cytomegalovirus exposure and HLA in healthy donors. Whole-study results and caveats: It was reportedly the case that the classifier diagnosed cytomegalovirus status with high specificity and sensitivity. Specific recognition of CMV antigens was confirmed in vitro for a few chains (all CMV-associated).

A note on this clone: Its specificity is unknown.

The PCR had 60 Vbeta and 13 Jbeta primers. In the authors' methods: As a later analysis found, there were 70 million to 80 million unique TCR beta chains, of which some 10 million were shared. The data were produced by immunoSEQ multiplex PCR, yet TCRdb's version contains in-frame clones alone and is incomplete. V and J calls and clone size come straight from that table; D and trimming were deduced from the DNA. The top ten hold roughly 1.8% of the sample, which has some 160,000 clones, 75% to 90% seen once. The TCR originated in a woman younger than 35 in good health and CMV-seronegative. Material for sequencing was PBMCs.

The CDR3 region is CASTPLGGFSNQPQHF. In nucleotides, the CDR3 is TGTGCCAGCACCCCATTAGGGGGTTTTAGCAATCAGCCCCAGCATTTT. The V and J genes are TRBV28 and TRBJ1-5, with D possibly TRBD1 on 6 matching bases. V gave up 7 bases and J gave up 0 bases, with 16 bases separating them. Germline V gene sequence: CDR1 MDHEN, CDR2 SYDVKM. This CDR3 spans 16 amino acids.